The entry that follows covers one TCR beta chain sequence. The antigen is undetermined. Alpha and beta constant region primers primed reverse transcription for blood and skin samples. Ligated cDNA underwent four rounds of PCR with nested alpha and beta constant region primers and SP2. From the 5' RACE reads, TCRdb called clonotypes with MiXCR, one entry per CDR3 protein. The sample includes tens of thousands of distinct CDR3 sequences, over 3.5% seen only once; the top ten take about 7.8%. RNA was extracted from 2.5 to 3 ml of whole blood of healthy adults. An oligonucleotide containing a UMI was ligated to the 3' end of TCR cDNA. Input was roughly 1 to 1000 ng of DNase-treated total RNA without cell sorting. This entry is derived from a study of naive and memory T cell subsets. Overall study results and limits: The RNA method is potentially sensitive to activation and differentiation changes.

The CDR3 runs 15 residues. The germline V and J ends were trimmed by 5 bases and 8 bases, with 18 bases remaining between them. The germline CDR1 and CDR2 sequences are SGHVS and FQNEAQ. J is TRBJ1-4 and V is TRBV7-8; maybe TRBD1 (5 bases). The clonotype originates from a male donor in good health. The CDR3 DNA reads TGTGCCAGCAGCCCCCTCGGTCGGGGGGGGGAAAAACTGTTTTTT. It specifies CASSPLGRGGEKLFF.